This T cell receptor (beta chain) came from a study of blood T cell repertoires in COVID-19. Study summary: COVID-19 samples from acute and convalescent phases originated in the United States, Italy and Spain. T cells, B-cell-depleted T cells, or PBMCs supplied cDNA or gDNA.

In the study's own analysis: Cell counts per sample came from amplifying reference gene primers. This table comes from immunoSEQ multiplex PCR, and its TCRdb copy is limited to in-frame clones, with some not included. V and J calls and clone size come straight from that table; D and trimming were deduced from the DNA. The sample consists of approximately 310,000 clones, over 75% of them appearing once. The specimen was peripheral blood. This sequence originates from a man aged 50 to 59 with active or convalescent COVID-19.

The DNA for the CDR3 is TGTGCCAGCAGGGGACTAGCGGGAGTCGGTAGGACAGATACGCAGTATTTT. As protein: CASRGLAGVGRTDTQYF. The rearrangement joins TRBV2 to TRBJ2-3; TRBD2 matches at 14 bases. CDR3 size: 17 residues. V dropped 6 bases and J dropped 3; count of bases not matched to a gene: 8. From germline, CDR1 is SNHLY and CDR2 FYNNEI. Drawing the rest from reference TRBV2 and TRBJ2-3, the complete variable domain is EPEVTQTPSHQVTQMGQEVILRCVPISNHLYFYWYRQILGQKVEFLVSFYNNEISEKSEIFDDQFSVERPDGSNFTLKIRSTKLEDSAMYFCASRGLAGVGRTDTQYFGPGTRLTVL.